The entry below gives a single TCR beta chain sequence along with its context. Its specificity is not known. The data are from a study of cytomegalovirus exposure and HLA in healthy donors. Study in general: The same platform was used for the approximately 120 validation repertoires as for the approximately 730 first-cohort repertoires, as reported in a later analysis.

The validation cohort, a group of around 120 subjects, included the donors and was separate from the roughly 620-subject first cohort. Trimming took 4 bases from V and 2 from J; bases not matched to a gene: 2. Per the germline V gene, CDR1 is SEHNR and CDR2 is FQNEAQ (reference sequence). The CDR3 totals 13 residues. Measured with immunoSEQ multiplex PCR; TCRdb has only the in-frame clones, and not every one. Of approximately 280,000 clones in the sample, 65% to 90% were seen once. Study results and limitations: As was reported, the classifier diagnosed cytomegalovirus status with high specificity and sensitivity. A few CMV-associated chains were confirmed in vitro to be specific for CMV antigens.

The gene calls are TRBV7-9 and TRBJ2-7; the match to TRBD1 covers 7 bases. The source of this sequence is a woman younger than 30 in good health and CMV-seronegative. Sequencing used PBMCs. The CDR3 DNA follows: TGTGCCAGCAGCTACGGACAGGCCTACGAGCAGTACTTC. The encoded protein is CASSYGQAYEQYF.